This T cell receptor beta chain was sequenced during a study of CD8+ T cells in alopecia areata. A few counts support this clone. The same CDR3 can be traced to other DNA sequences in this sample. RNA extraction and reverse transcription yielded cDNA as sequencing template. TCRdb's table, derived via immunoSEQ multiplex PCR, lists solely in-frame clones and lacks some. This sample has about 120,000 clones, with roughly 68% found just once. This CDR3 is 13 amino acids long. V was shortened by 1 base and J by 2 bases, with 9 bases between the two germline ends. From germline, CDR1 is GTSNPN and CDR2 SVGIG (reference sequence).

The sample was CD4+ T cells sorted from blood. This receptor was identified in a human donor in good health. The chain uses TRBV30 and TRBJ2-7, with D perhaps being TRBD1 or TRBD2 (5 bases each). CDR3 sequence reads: CAWSAGAAYEQYF. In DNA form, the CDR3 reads TGTGCCTGGAGTGCCGGGGCGGCCTACGAGCAGTACTTC.